This TCR beta chain was retrieved from a study of OX40 agonist ivuxolimab in advanced cancers. Study-level findings and limits: No antigen was identified for the clonally expanded peripheral T cells.

The protocol was immunoSEQ multiplex PCR, while the TCRdb copy is restricted to in-frame clones and leaves out a portion. The data show 65,000 to 90,000 clones, roughly 88% seen once. This CDR3 is 13 amino acids long. Germline CDR1 and CDR2: SEHNR and FQNEAQ (reference sequence). The ends were cut back, 3 bases at V and 3 bases at J, with 8 bases in the middle. Notes on this clone: Antigen specificity is unknown.

The rearrangement joins TRBV7-9 to TRBJ2-5; D is perhaps TRBD2 (6 bases). The sequences come from CD4+ or CD8+ T cells sorted from blood, collected in a trial of the OX40 agonist ivuxolimab. This sequence was found in an adult with an advanced solid tumor such as melanoma, head and neck, liver or kidney cancer. The CDR3 reads CASSFSGEETQYF. Written as DNA, the CDR3 is TGTGCCAGCAGCTTTAGCGGAGAAGAGACCCAGTACTTC.